This passage covers 14 T cell receptor beta chains from one sample sequenced in a study of blood T cells in healthy people across ages. Together with a sample-barcoded 5' primer, a J-beta primer mix was included in a second PCR lasting about 6 to 11 cycles. One entry per CDR3 protein, called by TCRdb with MiXCR from the 5' RACE reads. The table includes about 600,000 distinct CDR3 sequences, more than 45% detected once. What was sequenced was blood. These receptor sequences come from a man of 80 years or more in good health.

This clonotype occurred a few times. The chain couples TRBV3-1 to TRBJ2-4, with a tentative D call TRBD2 (7 bases). Germline lookup yields CDR1 LGHDT and CDR2 YNNKEL (reference sequence). V was clipped by 3 bases and J by 6 bases, with 12 bases between them. This CDR3 region has 14 residues. Written as DNA, the CDR3 is TGTGCCAGCAGCCACGGGGGGCCTAGAAACATTCAGTACTTC. Amino acid sequence: CASSHGGPRNIQYF.

The genes are TRBV20-1 and TRBJ2-5; 10 nucleotides match TRBD1. The CDR3 contains 14 residues. Germline trimming cut 5 bases from V and 2 bases from J; bases unmatched to any gene: 5. CDR1 and CDR2 (germline): DFQATT, SNEGSKA (reference sequence). The CDR3 DNA sequence: TGCAGTGCTTCCCGGACAGGGGGGCAAGAGACCCAGTACTTC. It translates to CSASRTGGQETQYF.

The chain's CDR3 is CASSPSVGSYNEQFF. The CDR3 DNA reads TGTGCCAGCAGCCCTAGCGTAGGCTCCTACAATGAGCAGTTCTTC. V and J are TRBV13 and TRBJ2-1; weak D call: TRBD2 (6 bases). The CDR3 totals 15 residues. V dropped 5 bases and J dropped 0 bases, with 11 bases sitting between them. From germline, CDR1 is PRHDT and CDR2 FYEKMQ (reference sequence).

At least ten counts were recorded for this clonotype. The J gene is TRBJ2-5, the V gene TRBV6-6; no clear D. Germline CDR1 MNHNY, CDR2 SVGAGI (reference sequence). V was shortened by 0 bases and J by 3 bases, with 11 bases between the two germline ends. The CDR3 spans 15 residues. This CDR3 is CASSYSITEKETQYF. CDR3 nucleotides: TGTGCCAGCAGTTACTCGATAACGGAAAAAGAGACCCAGTACTTC.

This clonotype was seen a single time. The J gene is TRBJ2-1, the V gene TRBV20-1; D might be TRBD2 (6 bases). V was trimmed by 8 bases and J by 10 bases, leaving 21 bases between them. Germline values: CDR1 DFQATT, CDR2 SNEGSKA (reference sequence). The CDR3 is made up of 13 amino acids. Here the CDR3 reads CSTDGLGGREQFF. CDR3 DNA: TGCAGTACCGACGGACTCGGGGGAAGGGAGCAGTTCTTC.

The chain recombines TRBV12-3 or TRBV12-4 with TRBJ2-2; a weak D match, TRBD1 (5 bases). This CDR3 spans 16 amino acids. With 3 bases removed from V and 1 base from J, the gap between germline ends came to 12 bases. CDR3 DNA sequence: TGTGCCAGCAGTTTCTCCCTCGGACAGAACACCGGGGAGCTGTTTTTT. Its translation is CASSFSLGQNTGELFF.

This clonotype was found once. The CDR3 protein is CASSRPTDRHYGYTF. DNA for the CDR3: TGTGCCAGCTCACGACCTACGGACAGGCACTATGGCTACACCTTC. The chain uses TRBV18 and TRBJ1-2, with TRBD1 matching 7 bases. Germline CDR1 is KGHSH and CDR2 is LQKENI. With V trimmed by 4 bases and J by 3 bases, 8 bases remained unmatched. There are 15 residues in the CDR3.

Worth noting for this clonotype: At one end, the junction sequence differs from germline, possibly due to a read error. V and J are TRBV20-1 and TRBJ2-3; D may match TRBD1 or TRBD2 (5 bases each). From germline, CDR1 is DFQATT and CDR2 SNEGSKA (reference sequence). The CDR3 has 14 amino acids. The DNA for the CDR3 is TGCAGTGCGAGAGGGGATTCCGGCACAGATACGCAGTATTTT. It translates to CSARGDSGTDTQYF.

The sample holds a few counts of this clonotype. The chain joins TRBV6-5 to TRBJ2-3; weak D call: TRBD2 (5 bases). The CDR3 loop spans 13 amino acids. Germline V CDR1 and CDR2: MNHEY, SVGAGI. The ends were cut back, 3 bases at V and 10 bases at J, with 14 bases in the middle. The CDR3 loop is CASSYDGRAAQYF. As DNA, the CDR3 is TGTGCCAGCAGTTATGATGGGCGGGCGGCGCAGTATTTT.

V usage is TRBV29-1 and J usage is TRBJ2-2; D possibly corresponds to TRBD1 (6 bases). Germline lookup yields CDR1 SQVTM and CDR2 ANQGSEA. Trimming removed 4 bases from V and 0 bases from J, with 9 bases in between. The CDR3 extends over 14 amino acids. CDR3 residues: CSVGGQTNTGELFF. The CDR3 DNA follows: TGCAGCGTTGGAGGACAGACGAACACCGGGGAGCTGTTTTTT.

The chain has TRBV5-1 and TRBJ2-5, with 7 bases fitting TRBD2. With V trimmed by 0 bases and J by 5 bases, 7 bases remained unmatched. This CDR3 has 15 residues. The germline gives CDR1 SGHRS, CDR2 YFSETQ. CDR3 sequence reads: CASSLAAAGRETQYF. As DNA, the CDR3 is TGCGCCAGCAGCTTGGCGGCAGCCGGGAGGGAGACCCAGTACTTC. The full variable domain, rest sourced from reference TRBV5-1 and TRBJ2-5, is KAGVTQTPRYLIKTRGQQVTLSCSPISGHRSVSWYQQTPGQGLQFLFEYFSETQRNKGNFPGRFSGRQFSNSRSEMNVSTLELGDSALYLCASSLAAAGRETQYFGPGTRLLVL.

This clonotype was counted between two and nine times. The CDR3 DNA reads TGTGCCAGCAGCGTCGGCGGACTAGCGGGAGTTGAGCAGTTCTTC. Its protein is CASSVGGLAGVEQFF. The chain joins TRBV9 to TRBJ2-1, with 13 nucleotides matching TRBD2. Germline loops: CDR1 SGDLS, CDR2 YYNGEE. This CDR3 is built from 15 residues. The junction had 5 bases not matched to a gene; V was cut back by 2 bases and J by 9 bases.

Only a few counts were recorded for this clonotype. CDR3 loop: CATSQDRGTETQYF. The CDR3 DNA reads as TGTGCCACCAGCCAGGACAGGGGAACGGAGACCCAGTACTTC. This chain joins TRBV15 and TRBJ2-5; 9 bases fit TRBD1. The CDR3 is 14 amino acids. Germline CDR1 reads LNHNV; CDR2 reads YYDKDF (reference sequence). With V trimmed by 5 bases and J by 5 bases, 6 bases remained unmatched.

The gene calls are TRBV5-6 and TRBJ1-2; TRBD1 aligns across 7 bases. CDR3 size: 13 residues. Germline-derived CDR1 and CDR2 are SGHDT and YYEEEE. V was clipped by 3 bases and J by 7 bases; unmatched bases: 6. The CDR3 region has the DNA TGTGCCAGCAGCTCTAGAAACAGGGGTGGCTACACCTTC. Encoded protein: CASSSRNRGGYTF.